This T cell receptor (beta chain) was retrieved from a study of T cell repertoires in cytomegalovirus infection. MiXCR, applied by TCRdb to the reads, yields one record per CDR3 protein. Of under 150,000 distinct CDR3 sequences listed, around 30% are singletons. This CDR3 has 15 residues. V was pared by 1 base and J by 5 bases, with 6 bases of the junction left unmatched. Germline CDR1 reads LGHNA; CDR2 reads YSLEER. Note on this clonotype: The target antigen is unknown.

The specimen comprised CD8+ T cells from cultured PBMCs, sampled from culture after CMV antigen stimulation. This receptor was identified in a human donor in good health (CMV status not recorded). Some clones in this sample may be carry-over from other donors' samples. The rearrangement uses TRBV4-3 and TRBJ1-2, with 8 bases lining up with TRBD1. CDR3 bases: TGCGCCAGCAGCCAAGGGACAGGGTTTGGGTATGGCTACACCTTC. This sequence encodes CASSQGTGFGYGYTF.